Listed below are T cell receptor beta chains from one sample, sequenced in a study of cytomegalovirus exposure and HLA in healthy donors. TCRdb keeps only in-frame clones here, not all; method: immunoSEQ multiplex PCR. The data show around 140,000 clones, 55% to 75% seen once. The sample taken for sequencing was PBMCs. The origin of the receptors is a man aged 50 to 59 in good health and CMV-seropositive. Both conserved end residues are part of each CDR3. A D gene is named only where the DNA matches it firmly. Size is omitted from some rows. Given values are once, few, many or a class for expanded clones.

TRBV9,.,TRBJ2-3,13,.,CASSVLAQDTQYF,TGTGCCAGCAGCGTACTGGCTCAAGATACGCAGTATTTT
TRBV5-1,TRBD1,TRBJ1-1,15,.,CASSLEGARNTEAFF,TGCGCCAGCAGCTTGGAGGGGGCGCGGAACACTGAAGCTTTCTTT
TRBV25-1,TRBD2,TRBJ2-1,15,few,CASSEVQRGGNEQFF,TGTGCCAGCAGTGAGGTACAGCGGGGGGGGAATGAGCAGTTCTTC
TRBV11-2,.,TRBJ1-2,12,.,CASSLVGGGYTF,TGTGCCAGCAGCTTAGTCGGCGGGGGCTACACCTTC
TRBV7-9,TRBD2,TRBJ2-7,18,.,CASSLGMVAGAKDYEQYF,TGTGCCAGCAGCTTAGGAATGGTAGCGGGAGCTAAAGACTACGAGCAGTACTTC
TRBV7-2,.,TRBJ1-1,13,.,CASSLSGGTEAFF,TGTGCCAGCAGCCTCTCGGGGGGCACTGAAGCTTTCTTT
TRBV7-8,.,TRBJ1-3,12,.,CANSLEGHTIYF,TGTGCCAACAGCTTAGAGGGGCACACCATATATTTT
TRBV18,TRBD1,TRBJ2-5,14,.,CASSPGQGGETQYF,TGTGCCAGCTCACCGGGACAGGGGGGAGAGACCCAGTACTTC
TRBV12-5,TRBD1,TRBJ2-4,15,.,CASGLSTGSPNIQYF,TGTGCTAGTGGTTTGTCGACAGGGTCCCCAAACATTCAGTACTTC
TRBV7-8,.,TRBJ2-7,12,.,CASSNTAVEQYF,TGTGCCAGCAGCAACACCGCCGTAGAGCAGTACTTC
TRBV5-4,.,TRBJ1-1,14,.,CASSLDPLNTEAFF,TGTGCCAGCAGCTTGGATCCCTTGAACACTGAAGCTTTCTTT
TRBV7-6,TRBD2,TRBJ2-1,16,.,CASSFVVAGGPNEQFF,TGTGCCAGCAGCTTCGTAGTGGCGGGGGGGCCTAATGAGCAGTTCTTC
TRBV5-4,.,TRBJ1-1,16,.,CASSSPRNGGNTEAFF,TGTGCCAGCAGCTCCCCTCGAAACGGGGGAAACACTGAAGCTTTCTTT
TRBV11-3,.,TRBJ2-1,12,.,CASSRVNNEQFF,TGTGCCAGCAGCCGCGTTAACAATGAGCAGTTCTTC
TRBV6-5,TRBD2,TRBJ2-1,16,.,CASSYSRLAGNNEQFF,TGTGCCAGCAGTTACTCGAGACTAGCGGGAAACAATGAGCAGTTCTTC
TRBV6-5,.,TRBJ2-1,13,.,CASSGTSYNEQFF,TGTGCCAGTTCCGGGACTTCATACAATGAGCAGTTCTTC
TRBV18,TRBD1,TRBJ1-5,19,.,CASSPGGQGRIHGAQPQHF,TGTGCCAGCTCACCAGGAGGACAGGGAAGGATCCATGGGGCTCAGCCCCAGCATTTT
TRBV15,.,TRBJ2-3,17,once,CATSRERTGVERDTQYF,TGTGCCACCAGCAGAGAGAGGACCGGGGTCGAACGAGATACGCAGTATTTT
TRBV2,.,TRBJ2-7,13,.,CASRDTLSYEQYF,TGTGCCAGCAGGGACACCCTCTCCTACGAGCAGTACTTC
TRBV19,.,TRBJ1-2,15,.,CASSIPERANYGYTF,TGTGCCAGTAGTATTCCCGAGAGAGCTAACTATGGCTACACCTTC
TRBV18,.,TRBJ1-2,13,few,CASSPGGPYGYTF,TGTGCCAGCTCACCAGGAGGACCCTATGGCTACACCTTC
TRBV4-1,TRBD2,TRBJ2-3,16,.,CASSSFSGRGADTQYF,TGCGCCAGCAGCTCTTTCAGCGGGAGGGGCGCAGATACGCAGTATTTT
TRBV11-2,TRBD1,TRBJ2-7,15,many,CASSAPGQGSYEQYF,TGTGCCAGCAGCGCCCCGGGACAGGGATCCTACGAGCAGTACTTC
TRBV5-1,TRBD2,TRBJ2-5,15,few,CASSPGGSGEETQYF,TGCGCCAGCAGCCCGGGGGGTAGCGGGGAAGAGACCCAGTACTTC
TRBV15,.,TRBJ2-7,14,.,CATSRDIQDYEQYF,TGTGCCACCAGCAGAGATATACAGGACTACGAGCAGTACTTC
TRBV4-2,TRBD2,TRBJ2-3,15,.,CASLSGEGSTDTQYF,TGTGCCAGCTTGTCGGGGGAGGGTAGCACAGATACGCAGTATTTT
TRBV13,.,TRBJ2-4,14,.,CASSSTTAKNIQYF,TGTGCCAGCAGCTCGACTACTGCCAAAAACATTCAGTACTTC
TRBV16,.,TRBJ1-4,14,.,CASSLFGGNEKLFF,TGTGCCAGCAGCCTCTTCGGGGGAAATGAAAAACTGTTTTTT
TRBV27,TRBD2,TRBJ2-5,15,.,CASSSRTSRGETQYF,TGTGCCAGCAGTTCAAGGACTAGTCGCGGAGAGACCCAGTACTTC
TRBV11-2,.,TRBJ2-3,14,few,CASSTSSSTDTQYF,TGTGCCAGCAGCACTTCCTCTAGCACAGATACGCAGTATTTT
TRBV7-9,TRBD1,TRBJ2-7,13,.,CASERDSTYEQYF,TGTGCCAGCGAGAGGGACAGCACCTACGAGCAGTACTTC
TRBV18,.,TRBJ1-1,13,.,CASSYGRGTEAFF,TGTGCCAGCTCATATGGGAGGGGAACTGAAGCTTTCTTT
TRBV10-1,.,TRBJ1-1,15,.,CASSDPRGFNTEAFF,TGCGCCAGCAGTGACCCAAGGGGGTTTAACACTGAAGCTTTCTTT
TRBV13,.,TRBJ2-3,16,.,CASSVGVPGVVDTQYF,TGTGCCAGCAGCGTAGGGGTCCCAGGGGTCGTGGATACGCAGTATTTT
TRBV19,.,TRBJ2-7,14,once,CASTPDSFPYEQYF,TGTGCCAGTACCCCGGACAGTTTCCCCTACGAGCAGTACTTC
TRBV11-3,.,TRBJ2-2,13,few,CASAARNTGELFF,TGTGCCAGCGCCGCGAGGAACACCGGGGAGCTGTTTTTT
TRBV18,.,TRBJ2-1,12,.,CASSFTSFEQFF,TGTGCCAGCTCTTTCACTAGTTTTGAGCAGTTCTTC
TRBV5-1,.,TRBJ2-5,14,.,CASSQGGTQETQYF,TGCGCCAGCAGTCAGGGGGGCACTCAAGAGACCCAGTACTTC
TRBV7-7,TRBD2,TRBJ2-7,13,few,CASSSLGGSEQYF,TGTGCCAGCAGCTCCCTTGGCGGGAGCGAGCAGTACTTC
TRBV5-4,.,TRBJ2-4,14,.,CASSLGGAVNIQYF,TGTGCCAGCAGCTTAGGGGGGGCAGTAAACATTCAGTACTTC
TRBV13,TRBD1,TRBJ1-2,15,.,CASSPQTGGNYGYTF,TGTGCCAGCAGCCCACAGACAGGGGGCAACTATGGCTACACCTTC
TRBV6-1,.,TRBJ1-1,15,few,CASSSGGGMNTEAFF,TGTGCCAGCAGTTCTGGGGGAGGAATGAACACTGAAGCTTTCTTT
TRBV11-2,.,TRBJ1-2,13,.,CASSLGTTRGYTF,TGTGCCAGCAGCTTAGGAACGACTCGGGGCTACACCTTC
TRBV5-1,TRBD2,TRBJ2-7,14,.,CVSSPGGGAYEQYF,TGCGTCAGCAGCCCAGGCGGGGGGGCGTACGAGCAGTACTTC
TRBV21-1,.,TRBJ2-3,20,.,CASSKGRLAGAPRGTDTQYF,TGTGCCAGCAGCAAAGGACGACTAGCGGGAGCCCCCAGGGGCACAGATACGCAGTATTTT
TRBV2,.,TRBJ1-1,13,.,CASSENGGTEAFF,TGTGCCAGCAGTGAGAACGGGGGCACTGAAGCTTTCTTT
TRBV7-9,TRBD1,TRBJ2-7,14,.,CSSSFGDRAYEQYF,TGTTCCAGCAGTTTTGGGGACAGGGCCTACGAGCAGTACTTC
TRBV6-1,TRBD1,TRBJ1-1,16,few,CASCGGDRGYGTEAFF,TGTGCCAGCTGTGGGGGGGACAGGGGTTATGGCACTGAAGCTTTCTTT
TRBV7-6,TRBD1,TRBJ1-1,16,.,CASSLGLGQLNTEAFF,TGTGCCAGCAGCTTAGGACTGGGACAGCTGAACACTGAAGCTTTCTTT
TRBV7-9,.,TRBJ1-3,15,.,CASVRGGFSGNTIYF,TGTGCCAGCGTACGTGGTGGCTTCTCTGGAAACACCATATATTTT
TRBV4-3,.,TRBJ1-2,16,.,CASSPRQPGADYGYTF,TGCGCCAGCAGCCCCCGGCAGCCAGGGGCAGACTATGGCTACACCTTC
TRBV18,.,TRBJ1-6,14,.,CASSLTDSDSPLHF,TGTGCCAGCTCACTGACGGACTCTGACTCACCCCTCCACTTT
TRBV4-1,.,TRBJ1-2,17,many,CASSQTTVRGPNYGYTF,TGCGCCAGCAGCCAGACCACCGTCAGGGGACCCAACTATGGCTACACCTTC
TRBV2,TRBD1,TRBJ2-4,15,.,CASTPDRLGKNIQYF,TGTGCCAGCACTCCGGACAGGCTGGGCAAAAACATTCAGTACTTC
TRBV18,.,TRBJ1-5,13,.,CASSSRRDQPQHF,TGTGCCAGCTCATCACGCAGGGATCAGCCCCAGCATTTT
TRBV27,TRBD2,TRBJ2-1,15,.,CASSLPGTSGGRWFF,TGTGCCAGCAGTTTACCCGGGACTAGCGGGGGCCGATGGTTCTTC
TRBV15,.,TRBJ2-5,13,.,CATSLRQKETQYF,TGTGCCACCAGCTTGCGACAGAAAGAGACCCAGTACTTC
TRBV11-2,.,TRBJ2-2,14,.,CASRTDLSTGELFF,TGTGCCAGCAGGACAGACCTGAGCACCGGGGAGCTGTTTTTT
TRBV29-1,TRBD2,TRBJ2-4,14,.,CSVGLAGAKNIQYF,TGCAGCGTCGGACTAGCGGGAGCCAAAAACATTCAGTACTTC
TRBV5-1,TRBD1,TRBJ2-3,14,.,CASAWVTGVNTQYF,TGCGCCAGCGCTTGGGTGACAGGGGTAAATACGCAGTATTTT